The 9 T cell receptor beta chains presented below share a single source sample, sequenced in a study of blood T cell repertoires in COVID-19. The data were produced by immunoSEQ multiplex PCR, yet TCRdb's version contains in-frame clones alone and is incomplete. The repertoire holds roughly 220,000 clones, with around 84% as singletons. The source material was peripheral blood. The receptors were sampled from a man younger than 40 with active or convalescent COVID-19.

The rearrangement joins TRBV5-5 to TRBJ2-7; no clear D gene. CDR1 is SGHKS and CDR2 is YYEKEE in the germline V gene (reference sequence). Trimming took 1 base from V and 2 from J, leaving 7 bases between them. The CDR3 loop spans 13 amino acids. DNA for the CDR3: TGTGCCAGCAGCTTGCCCGTCCCCTACGAGCAGTACTTC. Translation gives CASSLPVPYEQYF. Looking up the rest from reference TRBV5-5 and TRBJ2-7 gives the full variable domain: DAGVTQSPTHLIKTRGQQVTLRCSPISGHKSVSWYQQVLGQGPQFIFQYYEKEERGRGNFPDRFSARQFPNYSSELNVNALLLGDSALYLCASSLPVPYEQYFGPGTRLTVT.

As concerns this clone: The sample holds other DNA sequences that translate to the same CDR3. The V and J genes are TRBV4-3 and TRBJ2-7; TRBD2 aligns across 11 bases. The CDR3 is 15 residues long. V was pared by 4 bases and J by 2 bases, with 4 bases of the junction left unmatched. Germline V gene data show CDR1 as LGHNA and CDR2 as YSLEER. CDR3 bases: TGCGCCAGCAGCCTCAGACTAGCGGGGACCTACGAGCAGTACTTC. Translation: CASSLRLAGTYEQYF.

The chain joins TRBV29-1 to TRBJ2-1; 9 positions match TRBD2. Looked up from germline, CDR1 is SQVTM and CDR2 is ANQGSEA. The CDR3 covers 11 residues. J was trimmed by 9 bases and V by 7 bases; bases with no gene match: 4. The CDR3: CSALSGSEQFF. DNA for the CDR3: TGCAGCGCTCTTAGCGGGAGTGAGCAGTTCTTC.

The chain employs TRBV21-1 and TRBJ2-3; the D call in the table, TRBD2, was not verified against the DNA. TRBV21-1 is deemed a pseudogene. This CDR3 has 15 residues. CDR3 in DNA: TGTGCCAGCAGCAACGGGGGTTTCGTCACAGATACGCAGTATTTT. Its protein is CASSNGGFVTDTQYF.

The chain uses TRBV23-1 and TRBJ2-5; D is unresolved. TRBV23-1 is placed among ORFs of uncertain function. Trimming removed 0 bases from V and 2 bases from J, with 7 bases in between. The CDR3 length is 14 residues. The CDR3 reads CASSQSSEQETQYF. The CDR3 nucleotides are TGCGCCAGCAGTCAATCGTCCGAGCAAGAGACCCAGTACTTC.

The rearrangement uses TRBV27 and TRBJ1-1, with D tentatively TRBD1 (5 bases). The CDR3 has 15 residues. Trimming removed 6 bases at V and 2 bases at J, with 16 bases between. CDR1 is MNHEY and CDR2 is SMNVEV in the germline V gene (reference sequence). The CDR3 loop reads CASRVPGGINTEAFF. CDR3 sequence (DNA): TGTGCCAGCAGGGTCCCGGGGGGAATAAACACTGAAGCTTTCTTT.

This chain uses TRBV7-9 with TRBJ1-2; 8 nucleotides match TRBD1. The V gene end was trimmed by 5 bases and the J gene end by 5 bases; junction bases not matched to a gene: 7. The CDR3 runs 14 residues. CDR1 and CDR2 from the germline V gene are SEHNR and FQNEAQ (reference sequence). The CDR3, as DNA: TGTGCCAGCAGCCAGGGGGCGGACGTGTATGGCTACACCTTC. Its protein product is CASSQGADVYGYTF.

This clone was seen just once. This chain links TRBV20-1 with TRBJ1-1, with 8 bases that match TRBD1. The germline V gene encodes CDR1 DFQATT and CDR2 SNEGSKA (reference sequence). The CDR3 consists of 11 residues. The DNA of the CDR3 is TGCAGACAGGGGGTGAACACTGAAGCTTTCTTT. Translation: CRQGVNTEAFF.

The chain recombines TRBV6-2 or TRBV6-3 with TRBJ2-7, with 7 bases identical to TRBD2. In germline, CDR1 is MNHEY, CDR2 SVGEGT. The V segment lost 2 bases and the J segment 2 bases; nucleotides outside the gene matches: 6. The CDR3 sequence is 15 residues long. The CDR3 reads CASSYPQRGPYEQYF. The CDR3 DNA sequence: TGTGCCAGCAGTTACCCTCAGCGGGGACCCTACGAGCAGTACTTC.